A single sample is the source of the 17 T cell receptor beta chains below, sequenced in a study of Graves' ophthalmopathy and Graves' hyperthyroidism. As the template, RNA transcripts were used to amplify TCR beta CDR3 regions. Second-round multiplex PCR came after a first-round RT-PCR that employed HTBI primers. Using its own MiXCR run on the multiplex PCR reads, TCRdb lists one record per CDR3 protein. The sample includes hundreds of thousands of distinct CDR3 sequences, more than 20% of them seen just once. Material: peripheral blood. These receptors all come from a woman under 30 with stable Graves' hyperthyroidism.

The CDR3 here is CASSPGLTIGELFF. CDR3 sequence (DNA): TGTGCCAGCAGTCCGGGACTCACAATCGGGGAGCTGTTTTTT. The rearrangement links TRBV2 to TRBJ2-2; D is possibly TRBD2 (6 bases). The CDR3 length is 14 residues. V was pared by 5 bases and J by 7 bases, with 14 bases between. The germline V gene has CDR1 SNHLY and CDR2 FYNNEI. The full variable domain, in which reference TRBV2 and TRBJ2-2 provide the parts outside the CDR3, is EPEVTQTPSHQVTQMGQEVILRCVPISNHLYFYWYRQILGQKVEFLVSFYNNEISEKSEIFDDQFSVERPDGSNFTLKIRSTKLEDSAMYFCASSPGLTIGELFFGEGSRLTVL.

The V and J genes are TRBV20-1 and TRBJ2-7; TRBD1 aligns across 7 bases. The CDR3 runs 11 residues. CDR1 and CDR2 (germline): DFQATT, SNEGSKA (reference sequence). V shed 4 bases, J shed 6 bases, and the junction held 3 bases outside the gene matches. The CDR3 protein is CSAMTGIEQYF. The CDR3 DNA reads as TGCAGTGCTATGACAGGGATCGAGCAGTACTTC.

V gene TRBV6-1 combines with J gene TRBJ2-4; D is undetermined. Germline CDR1 is MNHNS and CDR2 is SASEGT. This CDR3 spans 11 amino acids. Trimming took off 8 bases at V and 5 bases at J, with 7 bases between the two ends. The CDR3 nucleotides read TGTGCCAGCGCCCGAGAAAACATTCAGTACTTC. It specifies CASARENIQYF.

The table lists this clonotype with many counts. The chain is built from TRBV6-1 and TRBJ2-6, with D possibly TRBD2 on 5 matching bases. The V end lost 1 base, the J end lost 0 bases, and 10 bases lay between the germline ends. CDR3 size: 17 residues. Germline values: CDR1 MNHNS, CDR2 SASEGT. CDR3 nucleotide sequence: TGTGCCAGCAGTGAAGTTGGACGGGGCTCTGGGGCCAACGTCCTGACTTTC. As protein: CASSEVGRGSGANVLTF.

This clonotype appeared many times. The gene calls are TRBV19 and TRBJ2-4, with D unclear. The CDR3 consists of 13 residues. Germline values: CDR1 LNHDA, CDR2 SQIVND (reference sequence). V was pared by 10 bases and J by 0 bases, with 10 bases between. CDR3 sequence: CATAVVAKNIQYF. The CDR3 bases are TGTGCCACCGCAGTGGTAGCCAAAAACATTCAGTACTTC.

This clonotype appeared many times. The rearrangement uses TRBV30 and TRBJ1-5, with 8 bases lining up with TRBD1. V was clipped by 5 bases and J by 4 bases; unmatched bases: 4. The germline V gene has CDR1 GTSNPN and CDR2 SVGIG (reference sequence). The CDR3 has 13 residues. In DNA, the CDR3 is TGTGCCTGGCAGGGGGCTGGAAATCAGCCCCAGCATTTT. Translated, it gives CAWQGAGNQPQHF.

The table lists this clonotype with many counts. The CDR3 sequence is CSARRGTSDYEQYF. Here the CDR3 DNA reads TGCAGTGCTAGGCGAGGGACTAGCGACTACGAGCAGTACTTC. This chain links TRBV20-1 with TRBJ2-7, with 10 bases lining up with TRBD2. CDR1 and CDR2 from the germline V gene are DFQATT and SNEGSKA (reference sequence). The trim removed 3 bases at V and 3 bases at J, leaving 5 bases unmatched. The CDR3 contains 14 residues.

The table lists this clonotype with many counts. V usage is TRBV28 and J usage is TRBJ1-1; 9 nucleotides align to TRBD1. Germline V gene sequence: CDR1 MDHEN, CDR2 SYDVKM. The CDR3 runs 16 residues. J lost 4 bases, V lost 1 base, and 7 bases had no gene match. The CDR3 region has the DNA TGTGCCAGCAGTTTATTTCCGGGACAGGGTAGCACTGAAGCTTTCTTT. Protein sequence: CASSLFPGQGSTEAFF. The variable domain in full, completed from reference TRBV28 and TRBJ1-1, reads DVKVTQSSRYLVKRTGEKVFLECVQDMDHENMFWYRQDPGLGLRLIYFSYDVKMKEKGDIPEGYSVSREKKERFSLILESASTNQTSMYLCASSLFPGQGSTEAFFGQGTRLTVV.

This clonotype appeared many times. The CDR3 region is CASNPKGGSHGYTF. For the CDR3, the DNA is TGTGCCAGCAACCCAAAGGGTGGCTCTCATGGCTACACCTTC. The chain carries TRBV9 and TRBJ1-2; no clear D gene. Germline assignment: CDR1 SGDLS and CDR2 YYNGEE. CDR3 length: 14 amino acids. Deletions cut 6 bases from V and 6 bases from J, with 18 bases between.

In the case of this clonotype: The conserved phenylalanine or tryptophan is not found at the CDR3 terminus, so this likely reflects a read error. V is TRBV4-1 and J is TRBJ2-4; 7 nucleotides agree with TRBD2. Trimming cost V 1 base and J 8 bases; bases outside gene matches: 14. The CDR3 runs 17 residues. Germline values: CDR1 MGHRA, CDR2 YSYEKL. The CDR3 DNA follows: TGCGCCAGCAGCCAAGGGTGGCAGGGAACACGGGGGGACATTCAGTACCTC. Its protein product is CASSQGWQGTRGDIQYL.

Turning to this clonotype: This may be a read error: a much more frequent sequence differs by one nucleotide. The CDR3, as DNA: TGTGCCAACAGCCAGCTCTACGAGCAGTACGTC. This gives the protein CANSQLYEQYV. The chain links TRBV2 to TRBJ2-7; D call uncertain. Trimming shortened V by 10 bases and J by 3 bases, and 10 bases separated the two germline ends. The CDR3 loop spans 11 amino acids. Germline-derived CDR1 and CDR2 are SNHLY and FYNNEI.

The sample holds many counts of this clonotype. This sequence joins TRBV2 and TRBJ1-1; D is perhaps TRBD1 (6 bases). The CDR3 covers 14 residues. Trimming pared 5 bases from V and 1 base from J, leaving 11 bases between. Germline V gives CDR1 SNHLY, CDR2 FYNNEI. CDR3: CASSPDSTNTEAFF. In DNA form, the CDR3 reads TGTGCCAGCAGTCCGGACAGTACGAACACTGAAGCTTTCTTT.

The table lists this clonotype with many counts. This chain uses TRBV6-1 with TRBJ2-7; D call uncertain. Trimming shortened V by 4 bases and J by 0 bases, and 10 bases separated the two germline ends. The V gene's germline CDR1 is MNHNS and CDR2 SASEGT. There are 14 residues in the CDR3. The CDR3 coding sequence is TGTGCCAGCAGTGTTCCCTGGAGCTCCTACGAGCAGTACTTC. This gives the protein CASSVPWSSYEQYF.

This clonotype was picked up a small number of times. The rearrangement links TRBV30 to TRBJ1-2, with 8 positions matching TRBD1. Germline loops: CDR1 GTSNPN, CDR2 SVGIG (reference sequence). V trimming: 2 bases; J trimming: 8 bases; junction bases outside the gene matches: 4. The CDR3 covers 12 residues. The CDR3 DNA reads TGTGCCTGGAGTCAGGGGGCGGGGGGCTACACCTTC. Protein: CAWSQGAGGYTF.

In this sample, this clonotype turned up a few times. This chain connects TRBV7-2 to TRBJ1-3; D may be TRBD1 (6 bases). Between the trimmed V and J ends, which lost 6 bases and 4 bases, there was a span of 16 bases. The CDR3 has 15 residues. Germline CDR1 and CDR2: SGHTA and FQGNSA. The CDR3 protein is CASRVKGHGGNTIYF. CDR3 bases: TGTGCCAGCAGAGTAAAGGGACACGGGGGAAACACCATATATTTT.

About this clonotype: The junction differs from germline at one of its ends, possibly a read error. The chain combines TRBV11-2 with TRBJ1-1; 10 nucleotides line up with TRBD1. This CDR3 has 16 amino acids. CDR1 is SGHAT and CDR2 is FQNNGV in the germline V gene. This CDR3 is CASSTMTGGGNTEACF. CDR3 DNA: TGTGCCAGCAGCACGATGACAGGGGGCGGGAACACTGAAGCTTGCTTT. Filled out from reference TRBV11-2 and TRBJ1-1, the complete variable domain reads EAGVAQSPRYKIIEKRQSVAFWCNPISGHATLYWYQQILGQGPKLLIQFQNNGVVDDSQLPKDRFSAERLKGVDSTLKIQPAKLEDSAVYLCASSTMTGGGNTEACFGQGTRLTVV.

This clonotype was found many times. The chain combines TRBV7-9 with TRBJ2-5, with 8 positions matching TRBD2. After removal of 6 bases from V and 3 bases from J, the junction contained 6 bases not matched to a gene. The CDR3 is 14 amino acids. In germline, CDR1 is SEHNR, CDR2 FQNEAQ (reference sequence). CDR3 loop: CASSTMGLEETQYF. CDR3 coding DNA: TGTGCCAGCAGTACCATGGGACTAGAAGAGACCCAGTACTTC. Complete variable domain (other parts from reference TRBV7-9 and TRBJ2-5): DTGVSQNPRHKITKRGQNVTFRCDPISEHNRLYWYRQTLGQGPEFLTYFQNEAQLEKSRLLSDRFSAERPKGSFSTLEIQRTEQGDSAMYLCASSTMGLEETQYFGPGTRLLVL.